These 14 T cell receptor beta chains were all obtained from the same sample, sequenced in a study of early T cells in non-severe SARS-CoV-2 infection. TCRdb re-derived calls from the 5' RACE reads in MiXCR, one entry per CDR3 protein. The table includes some 70,000 distinct CDR3 sequences, 4.9% detected once. Input material: whole blood. All receptors come from an adult who was a healthcare worker with PCR-confirmed SARS-CoV-2 infection or an uninfected control (not recorded which).

At least ten counts were recorded for this clonotype. The CDR3 sequence: CASSPISGTFHNEQFF. The CDR3 DNA reads TGTGCCAGCTCACCGATTAGCGGGACTTTCCACAATGAGCAGTTCTTC. J is TRBJ2-1 and V is TRBV18; 8 bases are shared with TRBD2. The CDR3 covers 16 residues. Looked up from germline, CDR1 is KGHSH and CDR2 is LQKENI. J gave up 5 bases and V 3 bases, and 9 bases lay outside the gene matches.

This clonotype has ten or more counts. J is TRBJ2-3 and V is TRBV27, with TRBD2 as a possible D gene (6 bases). Between the trimmed V and J ends, which lost 3 bases and 4 bases, there was a span of 14 bases. This CDR3 has 15 residues. The V gene's germline CDR1 is MNHEY and CDR2 SMNVEV (reference sequence). In DNA, the CDR3 is TGTGCCAGCAGTTTCGGAGGGCCATCGTCAGATACGCAGTATTTT. Translating it yields CASSFGGPSSDTQYF.

The chain joins TRBV3-1 to TRBJ1-6; D is unclear. From germline, CDR1 is LGHDT and CDR2 YNNKEL (reference sequence). Trimming left V 8 bases short and J 5 bases short, with 4 bases between. There are 11 residues in the CDR3. CDR3 sequence reads: CASDDNSPLHF. The CDR3 DNA sequence: TGTGCCAGCGACGATAATTCACCCCTCCACTTT.

The chain carries TRBV24-1 and TRBJ2-7, with TRBD1 as a possible D gene (6 bases). This CDR3 comprises 13 residues. Germline V gene data show CDR1 as KGHDR and CDR2 as SFDVKD. Between the trimmed V and J ends, which lost 3 bases and 3 bases, there was a span of 8 bases. The chain's CDR3 is CATSDTGNYEQYF. The CDR3 nucleotides are TGTGCCACCAGTGATACAGGGAACTACGAGCAGTACTTC.

This clonotype has just a few counts. The chain uses TRBV20-1 and TRBJ1-1; D unresolved. The CDR3 is 14 residues long. V dropped 1 base and J dropped 5 bases, with 14 bases sitting between them. CDR1 DFQATT and CDR2 SNEGSKA come from the germline V gene (reference sequence). The CDR3 spells CSARARRHGTEAFF. The CDR3, as DNA: TGCAGTGCTAGAGCAAGAAGACACGGTACTGAAGCTTTCTTT.

There are a few counts of this clonotype. The rearrangement uses TRBV6-6 and TRBJ2-1, with TRBD2 matching 8 bases. J gave up 9 bases and V 4 bases, and 14 bases lay outside the gene matches. The CDR3 loop spans 16 amino acids. CDR1 and CDR2 (germline): MNHNY, SVGAGI (reference sequence). The CDR3 sequence is CASSSPGGLVEVEQFF. The CDR3 DNA reads TGTGCCAGCAGTTCACCGGGGGGACTAGTTGAAGTTGAGCAGTTCTTC.

The chain carries TRBV5-4 and TRBJ2-1; 7 nucleotides agree with TRBD2. The CDR3 covers 12 residues. Unmatched junction bases numbered 6, after V lost 5 bases and J lost 10 bases. Germline CDR1 is SGHNT and CDR2 is YYREEE (reference sequence). CDR3 amino acids: CASSFGGLEQFF. CDR3 in DNA: TGTGCCAGCAGTTTTGGGGGACTAGAGCAGTTCTTC.

This chain joins TRBV12-3 or TRBV12-4 and TRBJ2-7, with 10 bases fitting TRBD2. This CDR3 is built from 16 residues. Trimming removed 3 bases from V and 3 bases from J; junction bases left unmatched: 8. As DNA, the CDR3 is TGTGCCAGCAGTTTTGAACCGGGACTAGCGATCTACGAGCAGTACTTC. Amino acids: CASSFEPGLAIYEQYF.

Only a few counts were recorded for this clonotype. This chain joins TRBV30 and TRBJ1-5; no reliable D call. Germline V gene data show CDR1 as GTSNPN and CDR2 as SVGIG (reference sequence). Trimming took 2 bases from V and 0 from J, leaving 8 bases between them. CDR3 length equals 14 residues. This chain's CDR3 is CAWSTGYSNQPQHF. The CDR3 bases are TGTGCCTGGAGTACGGGGTATAGCAATCAGCCCCAGCATTTT.

This clonotype was seen repeatedly, ten times or more. This chain uses TRBV19 with TRBJ1-2; 11 nucleotides align to TRBD1. The V and J ends lost 7 bases and 5 bases, in that order; junction bases with no gene match: 9. The CDR3 runs 15 residues. Germline V lookup: CDR1 LNHDA, CDR2 SQIVND (reference sequence). The CDR3 nucleotides read TGTGCCAGTATTCCCCGTGGACAGGGGGCGTATGGCTACACCTTC. Protein product: CASIPRGQGAYGYTF. Full variable domain (outside the CDR3, taken from reference TRBV19 and TRBJ1-2): DGGITQSPKYLFRKEGQNVTLSCEQNLNHDAMYWYRQDPGQGLRLIYYSQIVNDFQKGDIAEGYSVSREKKESFPLTVTSAQKNPTAFYLCASIPRGQGAYGYTFGSGTRLTVV.

This clonotype was detected ten times or more. The rearrangement uses TRBV19 and TRBJ2-7; D gene ambiguous. The CDR3 loop spans 14 amino acids. Germline assignment: CDR1 LNHDA and CDR2 SQIVND (reference sequence). Trimming shortened V by 4 bases and J by 0 bases, and 10 bases separated the two germline ends. The CDR3: CASSSDPSSYEQYF. DNA for the CDR3: TGTGCCAGTAGTAGTGATCCCAGCTCCTACGAGCAGTACTTC.

The sample holds many counts of this clonotype. The chain recombines TRBV7-8 with TRBJ2-7; a weak D match, TRBD1 (6 bases). The CDR3 sequence is 12 residues long. Trimming shortened V by 8 bases and J by 0 bases, and 8 bases separated the two germline ends. CDR1 is SGHVS and CDR2 is FQNEAQ in the germline V gene. CDR3 nucleotide sequence: TGTGCCAGCGGGGGCAGCTCCTACGAGCAGTACTTC. Translation: CASGGSSYEQYF.

In this sample, this clonotype turned up many times. This chain links TRBV29-1 with TRBJ2-3; D gene unclear. In germline, CDR1 is SQVTM, CDR2 ANQGSEA. There are 10 residues in the CDR3. CDR3 nucleotides: TGCATTTCAAGCACAGATACGCAGTATTTT. Its translation: CISSTDTQYF.

This clonotype was picked up many times. The chain joins TRBV2 to TRBJ2-3; 11 nucleotides align to TRBD2. V lost 8 bases and J lost 5; bases outside the gene matches: 6. Germline assignment: CDR1 SNHLY and CDR2 FYNNEI. The CDR3 is made up of 14 amino acids. Written as DNA, the CDR3 is TGTGCCAGCGCACTAGCGGGAGTTCTAGATACGCAGTATTTT. This sequence encodes CASALAGVLDTQYF.